The 23 T cell receptor beta chains presented below share a single source sample, sequenced in a study of T cells in Graves' hyperthyroidism and ophthalmopathy. Amplified TCR beta CDR3 regions came from RNA transcripts. A first-round RT-PCR of the TCR CDR3 used the HTBI primer set. A single record per CDR3 protein comes from TCRdb applying MiXCR to the multiplex PCR reads. In the table there are around 430,000 distinct CDR3 sequences, just under 15% of which are singletons. The sequenced material came from blood. All receptors come from a woman in her 30s with Graves' hyperthyroidism.

The table lists this clonotype with a few counts. The rearrangement links TRBV20-1 to TRBJ2-1; D remains unclear. V was cut by 4 bases and J by 9 bases, with 22 bases left in between. The CDR3 extends over 15 amino acids. From germline, CDR1 is DFQATT and CDR2 SNEGSKA (reference sequence). CDR3 nucleotides: TGCAGTGCTATTAGCCGAGCGACCCCTTGGGGTGAGCAGTTCTTC. This sequence encodes CSAISRATPWGEQFF.

This clonotype was counted between two and nine times. The CDR3, as DNA: TGCGCCAGCAGCTTGATGACAGGGTCCTACAATGAGCAGTTCTTC. Translated, it gives CASSLMTGSYNEQFF. The gene calls are TRBV5-1 and TRBJ2-1, with 7 bases aligning to TRBD1. This CDR3 is 15 amino acids long. Trimming took 1 base from V and 1 from J; bases not matched to a gene: 2. The V gene's germline CDR1 is SGHRS and CDR2 YFSETQ.

There are a few counts of this clonotype. The chain employs TRBV6-1 and TRBJ2-3; D unclear. Trimming cost V 7 bases and J 5 bases, with 10 bases left between them. Germline loops: CDR1 MNHNS, CDR2 SASEGT. This CDR3 region has 12 residues. CDR3 nucleotides: TGTGCCAGCATCCAGACCGGAGATACGCAGTATTTT. Its protein is CASIQTGDTQYF.

This chain uses TRBV19 with TRBJ1-2, with D unclear. This CDR3 region has 13 residues. Germline loops: CDR1 LNHDA, CDR2 SQIVND (reference sequence). V lost 6 bases and J 7 bases, leaving 15 bases between the germline ends. CDR3 nucleotides: TGTGCCAGTAGGACGGGAGATTTTGGTGGCTACACCTTC. Translation gives CASRTGDFGGYTF.

This clonotype was counted many times. It may be a read error: a sequence one base away is much more abundant. The V call is TRBV6-1, the J call TRBJ1-1; perhaps TRBD1 as D (5 bases). V was pared by 2 bases and J by 1 base, with 5 bases between. Germline CDR1 and CDR2: MNHNS and SASEGT. This CDR3 comprises 13 residues. CDR3 sequence: CASSEQGNTEAFF. The CDR3 coding sequence is TGTGCCAGCAGTGAACAGGGGAACACTGAAGCTTTCTTT.

The table lists this clonotype with many counts. The chain recombines TRBV12-3 or TRBV12-4 with TRBJ2-2; D is possibly TRBD2 (6 bases). This CDR3 region has 14 residues. V was clipped by 6 bases and J by 0 bases, with 8 bases between them. CDR3 nucleotide sequence: TGTGCCAGCAGCCGGGACTCGAACACCGGGGAGCTGTTTTTT. Protein product: CASSRDSNTGELFF.

CDR3 nucleotides: TGTGCCAGCAGCTTGCAGGGGGTAAAAAACATTCAGTACTTC. It codes for CASSLQGVKNIQYF. This sequence joins TRBV5-5 and TRBJ2-4; 7 nucleotides align to TRBD1. The CDR3 extends over 14 amino acids. CDR1 and CDR2 from the germline V gene are SGHKS and YYEKEE (reference sequence). After removal of 1 base from V and 4 bases from J, the junction contained 2 bases not matched to a gene.

This clonotype has only a few counts. J is TRBJ2-3 and V is TRBV7-2, with D unclear. Germline V lookup: CDR1 SGHTA, CDR2 FQGNSA. The CDR3 runs 14 residues. Trimming cost V 5 bases and J 1 base, with 10 bases left between them. The CDR3 DNA reads TGTGCCAGCAGCCCCGCGCTGGGCACAGATACGCAGTATTTT. Protein product: CASSPALGTDTQYF.

This clonotype was detected only a few times. J is TRBJ2-7 and V is TRBV3-1; 7 bases match TRBD1. The CDR3 length is 12 residues. V shed 4 bases and J 6 bases; nucleotides not matched to a gene: 3. Germline CDR1 reads LGHDT; CDR2 reads YNNKEL (reference sequence). This CDR3 is CASSPRQGEQYF. The CDR3 coding sequence is TGTGCCAGCAGCCCCCGACAGGGCGAGCAGTACTTC.

The V call is TRBV19, the J call TRBJ2-1, with D hard to call. CDR1 and CDR2 (germline): LNHDA, SQIVND (reference sequence). V was trimmed by 3 bases and J by 0 bases, leaving 21 bases between them. The CDR3 is made up of 19 amino acids. CDR3 nucleotide sequence: TGTGCCAGTAGTATCATGGGTAGCCAATCTTTTTCCTCCTACAATGAGCAGTTCTTC. Protein sequence: CASSIMGSQSFSSYNEQFF.

In this sample, this clonotype turned up a few times. The V gene is TRBV20-1, the J gene TRBJ2-3; 13 bases fit TRBD2. CDR3 length: 16 amino acids. Germline V lookup: CDR1 DFQATT, CDR2 SNEGSKA (reference sequence). Trimming cost V 6 bases and J 4 bases; bases outside gene matches: 10. The CDR3 nucleotides are TGCAGTGCCCCATCTAGACTAGCGGGAGGTGCAGATACGCAGTATTTT. As protein: CSAPSRLAGGADTQYF.

This clonotype was seen repeatedly, ten times or more. The V gene is TRBV7-9, the J gene TRBJ2-3, with TRBD2 as a possible D gene (6 bases). This CDR3 is 15 amino acids long. Germline V gene data show CDR1 as SEHNR and CDR2 as FQNEAQ (reference sequence). Trimming removed 5 bases at V and 5 bases at J, with 17 bases between. The CDR3 DNA reads as TGTGCCAGCAGCCAAACGGAGGGCCGTCGAGATACGCAGTATTTT. Amino acids: CASSQTEGRRDTQYF.

This clonotype was picked up many times. The rearrangement joins TRBV2 to TRBJ2-7; 8 bases match TRBD2. CDR1 SNHLY and CDR2 FYNNEI come from the germline V gene. With 6 bases clipped from V and 2 bases from J, the junction kept 6 bases outside the gene matches. The CDR3 length is 14 residues. CDR3 region: CASSTAGEAYEQYF. Written as DNA, the CDR3 is TGTGCCAGCAGCACAGCGGGAGAGGCCTACGAGCAGTACTTC.

This clonotype appeared a few times. The chain links TRBV2 to TRBJ1-4; tentatively, D is TRBD1 (5 bases). Germline V gene data show CDR1 as SNHLY and CDR2 as FYNNEI. The V end was cut by 6 bases, the J end by 4 bases, with 12 bases between. The CDR3 is 14 amino acids. The CDR3 loop reads CASRPTEFNEKLFF. The CDR3 bases are TGTGCCAGCAGGCCGACAGAGTTTAATGAAAAACTGTTTTTT.

As regards this clonotype: A much larger clone differs from this one at a single base, so this may be a read error. The chain couples TRBV12-3 or TRBV12-4 to TRBJ2-7; 13 bases fit TRBD2. This CDR3 spans 14 amino acids. The ends lost 5 bases at V and 7 bases at J; junction bases unmatched: 5. CDR3 DNA sequence: TGTGCCAGCAGTCGGACTAGCGGGGGATTGGAGCAGTACTTC. The encoded protein is CASSRTSGGLEQYF.

This clonotype was counted between two and nine times. The genes are TRBV7-9 and TRBJ2-2; D is ambiguous. The CDR3 is 14 amino acids. CDR1 and CDR2 (germline): SEHNR, FQNEAQ (reference sequence). Trimming took off 5 bases at V and 3 bases at J, with 10 bases between the two ends. Here the CDR3 DNA reads TGTGCCAGCAGCCAGAGAAAGGACACCGGGGAGCTGTTTTTT. Protein sequence: CASSQRKDTGELFF. The full variable domain, with the rest looked up from reference TRBV7-9 and TRBJ2-2, is DTGVSQNPRHKITKRGQNVTFRCDPISEHNRLYWYRQTLGQGPEFLTYFQNEAQLEKSRLLSDRFSAERPKGSFSTLEIQRTEQGDSAMYLCASSQRKDTGELFFGEGSRLTVL.

J is TRBJ2-1 and V is TRBV25-1, with D unclear. Germline assignment: CDR1 MGHDK and CDR2 SYGVNS. Trimming cost V 5 bases and J 9 bases, with 11 bases left between them. The CDR3 consists of 12 residues. The DNA of the CDR3 is TGTGCCAGCAGTTCCCCCCTGGCTGAGCAGTTCTTC. Amino acids: CASSSPLAEQFF.

This clonotype occurred a few times. V gene TRBV20-1 combines with J gene TRBJ1-1; D is unclear. Trimming removed 2 bases at V and 1 base at J, with 8 bases between. The CDR3 is 13 amino acids. The germline CDR1 and CDR2 sequences are DFQATT and SNEGSKA (reference sequence). CDR3 amino acids: CSARPRQNTEAFF. The CDR3 nucleotides are TGCAGTGCTAGACCCCGACAGAACACTGAAGCTTTCTTT.

This clonotype showed up many times. The rearrangement links TRBV9 to TRBJ1-1; the D is unclear. The CDR3 runs 15 residues. Germline V gene sequence: CDR1 SGDLS, CDR2 YYNGEE. The V end was cut by 2 bases, the J end by 2 bases, with 13 bases between. This CDR3 is CASSVDAGFNTEAFF. DNA for the CDR3: TGTGCCAGCAGCGTCGATGCAGGCTTTAACACTGAAGCTTTCTTT.

Concerning this clonotype itself: A read error may account for a junction end that differs from germline. The rearrangement uses TRBV6-1 and TRBJ1-5, with D maybe TRBD1 (5 bases). Germline CDR1 is MNHNS and CDR2 is SASEGT. The CDR3 extends over 13 amino acids. CDR3 nucleotides: TGTGCCAGTTCTGAGGGGAGCAGTCAGCCCCAGCATTTT. This sequence encodes CASSEGSSQPQHF.

This clonotype has at least ten counts. This chain links TRBV6-1 with TRBJ1-1; TRBD1 might be the D (5 bases). This CDR3 contains 15 residues. V lost 10 bases and J 1 base, leaving 19 bases between the germline ends. Germline CDR1 reads MNHNS; CDR2 reads SASEGT. The CDR3 loop reads CATAVPGSANTEAFF. The CDR3 DNA follows: TGTGCCACCGCTGTCCCAGGGTCCGCGAACACTGAAGCTTTCTTT.

This clonotype has just a few counts. The rearrangement uses TRBV19 and TRBJ1-1; 8 bases match TRBD1. Germline V CDR1 and CDR2: LNHDA, SQIVND (reference sequence). V gave up 3 bases and J gave up 2 bases; unmatched junction bases: 2. CDR3 length equals 14 residues. The CDR3 DNA sequence: TGTGCCAGTAGTATGGGGACAGGTAACACTGAAGCTTTCTTT. Encoded protein: CASSMGTGNTEAFF.

As concerns this clonotype: A read error may explain this, as a much larger clone is one base away. CDR3 loop: CGSSWGGAYNEQFF. CDR3 bases: TGCGGCAGCAGTTGGGGAGGGGCCTACAATGAGCAGTTCTTC. The chain links TRBV5-1 to TRBJ2-1; 7 bases align to TRBD2. Germline-derived CDR1 and CDR2 are SGHRS and YFSETQ. The CDR3 spans 14 residues.